The source of this T cell receptor beta chain is a study of identical twins' blood T cells. Findings and limits, study-wide: Each donor's most abundant TCRbeta clonotypes shared more CDR3 sequences with her twin than unrelated donors.

The donors were healthy female monozygous twins, three pairs in total. TCR cDNA libraries were made from RNA using a previously described, modified protocol. Both ends of each TCR cDNA library bore sample-specific barcodes. TCRdb fed the 5' RACE reads into MiXCR, producing one record per CDR3 protein. The sample includes 350,000 to 400,000 distinct CDR3 sequences, roughly 31% of them seen just once. With respect to this clonotype: Its antigen is undetermined. As the CDR3 is not closed by the conserved phenylalanine or tryptophan, this likely results from a read error.

This CDR3 region has 17 residues. V gave up 4 bases and J gave up 6 bases; unmatched junction bases: 20. Germline assignment: CDR1 SQVTM and CDR2 ANQGSEA. J is TRBJ1-2 and V is TRBV29-1; 7 nucleotides line up with TRBD1. Sequenced sample: PBMCs. This receptor was obtained from a woman aged 18-49 years in good health. Here the CDR3 reads CSVGRVGGEEAEDGYTL. CDR3 sequence (DNA): TGCAGCGTTGGTCGGGTAGGGGGCGAGGAAGCGGAGGATGGCTACACCTTA.